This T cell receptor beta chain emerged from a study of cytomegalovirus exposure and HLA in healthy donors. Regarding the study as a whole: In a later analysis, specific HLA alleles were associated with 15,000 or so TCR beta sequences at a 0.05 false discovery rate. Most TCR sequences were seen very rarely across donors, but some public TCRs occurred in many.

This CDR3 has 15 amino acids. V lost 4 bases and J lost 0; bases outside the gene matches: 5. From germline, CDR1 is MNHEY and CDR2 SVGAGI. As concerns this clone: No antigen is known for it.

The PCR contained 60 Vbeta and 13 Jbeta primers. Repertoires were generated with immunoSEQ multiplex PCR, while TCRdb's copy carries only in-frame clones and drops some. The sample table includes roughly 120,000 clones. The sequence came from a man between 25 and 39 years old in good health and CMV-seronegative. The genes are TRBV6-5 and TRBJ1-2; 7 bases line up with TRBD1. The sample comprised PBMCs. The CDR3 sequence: CASSLTGQPNYGYTF. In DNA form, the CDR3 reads TGTGCCAGCAGTTTAACGGGACAGCCTAACTATGGCTACACCTTC.